This T cell receptor (beta chain) was profiled in a study of CD8 T cells in Susac syndrome (dated by TCRdb to about 2019). Background on the whole study: Whether CD8+ T cell activation and differentiation in Susac syndrome was antigen driven was tested using repertoire sequencing.

RNA was extracted using the RNeasy kit, and roughly 0.5 to 1 microgram was reverse transcribed with random hexamers. TCR beta CDR3 regions were amplified with the immunoSEQ multiplex PCR assay covering 54 Vbeta and 13 Jbeta segments. To correct PCR amplification bias, a synthetic template baseline was used for both primer optimization and computational correction. As for how the authors treated the data: Reads were annotated to V, D and J genes according to IMGT and were analyzed with immunoSEQ Analyzer, with only productive sequences retained. Clonality was computed as one minus Shannon entropy normalized by log2 of the number of productive unique sequences. For each patient and control, public and private clones were evaluated among the 100 most prevalent clones. A clone was defined as Susac-specific if it was absent from the healthy and MS cohorts, from 950 to 1,300 published viral clones and from other ImmuneACCESS disease sequences. In TCRdb, the public reads were trimmed at Q25 with fastp and aligned with MiXCR, with productive beta chains retained. Every distinct CDR3 protein forms one entry, paired with its most common genes and DNA. These V and J calls rely on TCRdb rather than the paper's analysis. The sample contains about 160,000 distinct CDR3 sequences, approximately 90% of them found a single time. The ten largest clones capture more than 0.07% of the sample.

Of note for this clonotype: Its specific antigen is unknown. Base qualities are not recorded, but no much larger clone differs from it by a single base.

General findings and caveats noted by the study authors: The number of individuals in the TCR sequencing and HLA analysis was recognized as being relatively small.

High-throughput TCR beta sequencing profiled peripheral blood CD8+ and CD4+ T cells from healthy donors, Susac syndrome patients and multiple sclerosis patients. Healthy donors were included as age- and sex-matched controls. Bulk CD8+ and CD4+ T cells were purified by magnetic negative isolation, while CD8+ TEMRA cells were enriched using FACS. Blood was drawn into EDTA tubes, processed within 24 hours, and PBMCs were isolated by density gradient centrifugation. PBMCs intended for TCR sequencing were cryopreserved in liquid nitrogen and were subsequently thawed in a 37 degrees C water bath. The sorted or isolated CD4+, CD8+ and CD8+ TEMRA cells reached a purity of at least 90%. V lost 11 bases and J lost 2 bases, and the count of bases not matched to a germline gene is 4. As encoded in the germline V gene, CDR1 is SNHLY while CDR2 is FYNNEI. The CDR3, from cysteine to phenylalanine, totals 12 residues. The retained sequence is limited to the CDR3, 36 bases, with the frame set at the first base.

Sequenced sample: CD4+ T cells from PBMCs. The chain couples TRBV2 to TRBJ2-3; 7 central bases correspond to TRBD2. The source is a human donor in good health. The CDR3 corresponds to CAGGLVTDTQYF. The nucleotide sequence reads TGTGCCGGTGGACTAGTCACAGATACGCAGTATTTT.